This TCR beta chain emerged from a study of blood T cell repertoires in COVID-19. Background on the study: Collection of acute and convalescent COVID-19 samples took place in the United States, Italy and Spain. Sources were T cells, B-cell-depleted T cells, or PBMCs; the material itself was cDNA or gDNA.

Original processing notes: Nucleated cell number was recorded as an estimate derived from reference gene primer amplification. Generated by immunoSEQ multiplex PCR, the TCRdb table keeps only in-frame clones and is missing some. That table is the source of V, J and clone size, and D and trimming were worked out from the DNA. The table has approximately 300,000 clones, more than 75% seen once. The sequence came from a woman aged 45-65 years with active or convalescent COVID-19. The sequencing sample was made of peripheral blood.

CDR3: CASSQDRVIEGTEAFF. DNA for the CDR3: TGTGCCAGCAGCCAGGACAGGGTAATTGAAGGCACTGAAGCTTTCTTT. V gene TRBV4-2 combines with J gene TRBJ1-1; 8 bases match TRBD1. This CDR3 comprises 16 residues. Germline V gene data show CDR1 as LGHNA and CDR2 as YNFKEQ. V trimming: 3 bases; J trimming: 4 bases; junction bases outside the gene matches: 10.